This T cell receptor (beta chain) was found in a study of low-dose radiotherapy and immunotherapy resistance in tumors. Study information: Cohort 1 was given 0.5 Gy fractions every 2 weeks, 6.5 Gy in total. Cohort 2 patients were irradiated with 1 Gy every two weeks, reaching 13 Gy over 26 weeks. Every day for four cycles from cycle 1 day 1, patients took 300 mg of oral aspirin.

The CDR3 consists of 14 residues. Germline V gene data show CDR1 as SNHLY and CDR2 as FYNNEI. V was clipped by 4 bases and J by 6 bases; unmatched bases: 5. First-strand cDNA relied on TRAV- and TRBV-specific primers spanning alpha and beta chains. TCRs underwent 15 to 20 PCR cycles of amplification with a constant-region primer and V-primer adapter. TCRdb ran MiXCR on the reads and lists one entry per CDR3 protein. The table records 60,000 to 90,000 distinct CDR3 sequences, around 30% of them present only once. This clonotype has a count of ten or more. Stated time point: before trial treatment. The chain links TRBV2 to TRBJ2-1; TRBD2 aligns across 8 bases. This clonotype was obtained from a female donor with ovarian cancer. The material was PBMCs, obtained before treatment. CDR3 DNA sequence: TGTGCCAGCAGTGGGGCCCTAGCGGGCAATGAGCAGTTCTTC. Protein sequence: CASSGALAGNEQFF.